This T cell receptor beta chain was observed in a study of T cell responses to AZD1222 COVID-19 vaccine (dated by TCRdb to 2020 to 2023). A note on the overall study: AZD1222 recipients whose second dose came at about 4 weeks and those whose second dose came at about 12 weeks were combined into one group, since spike-specific TCR depth and breadth did not differ between the two schedules. TCR sequencing was performed for about 240 trial participants, of whom some 200 were given two doses of AZD1222 and some 25 were given two doses of MenACWY control vaccine. Trial participants were enrolled into age subgroups of 18-55, 56-69 and 70-plus years, which contained around 150, 28 and 57 TCR-sequenced participants, respectively. Beyond this particular receptor, the publication reports: After two AZD1222 doses, spike-specific TCR breadth and depth were significantly higher than at day 0 and than in MenACWY recipients. Reportedly, almost half of the unique spike-specific TCRs recognized epitopes lying outside the regions that are mutated in the B.1.351 and B.1.1.7 variants. Because no samples from the day 14 peak response were available, repertoires could be characterized only after the peak T cell response. The 56-69-year group was small, and its depth increase did not reach significance, likely because of low power. Vaccine-associated CD4 TCRs spanned the whole spike protein, with dominant responses in regions 160-218 and 743-854. Conclusions about previously exposed vaccinees were limited because only six AZD1222 recipients were SARS-CoV-2 seropositive at baseline. Participants were mostly white British and included more females than males, and it was suggested by the authors that clonal diversity may have been underestimated.

This clone was counted once. The target of this receptor is not known. The record has no base qualities; no much larger clone is one base away. What the time point label conveys for this sample: baseline before first vaccination. Samples from vaccinated people were obtained from the UK trials COV001 and COV002, which included a single-blind randomized controlled phase 2/3 trial of AZD1222 (ChAdOx1 nCoV-19) in healthy adults. For TCRbeta chain sequencing, PBMC samples from trial participants were taken at day 0 and at day 28 after the second dose. The CDR3 regions of human TCRbeta chains were analyzed by immunosequencing. As for the original processing: Repertoire TCRs were matched against a reference library of SARS-CoV-2-specific TCRs generated with the MIRA antigen-specificity platform. Breadth meant the fraction of unique TCRs that were SARS-CoV-2-associated, whereas depth meant the fraction of total T cells that were SARS-CoV-2-associated. Using the MIRA data, every spike-specific TCR was mapped to the spike region that the TCR reacted to and assigned to either a CD4 or a CD8 class. Log10-transformed breadth and depth values were compared by one-way ANOVA with Sidak's multiple comparisons tests. TCRdb's version of the immuneACCESS table is confined to in-frame rearrangements and falls short of the full clone set. An unresolved V gene accounts for under half of the shortfall where checked; the remainder is of unknown origin. The DNA was the basis for D and trimming; V, J and clone size are from that table. Across this sample there are approximately 120,000 clones, with about nine tenths seen only once. The top ten hold 4% to 6% of the sample.

From a lookup of the germline V gene, CDR1 and CDR2 are SGHRS and YFSETQ. V loses 4 bases, J loses 4 bases, and the germline ends lie 14 bases apart. The CDR3 runs 15 residues from the cysteine to the phenylalanine. Left in the record is the CDR3 DNA by itself, 45 bases read in frame from the first base. The clonotype originates from an adult in good health. The sequence joins TRBV5-1 to TRBJ2-2; the D segment may tentatively be TRBD1 or TRBD2, each giving 5 matched bases. The sequences come from peripheral blood, collected on day 0 of AZD1222 vaccination. The DNA reads as follows: TGCGCCAGCAGCGGGACCGGGGCGGGCACCGGGGAGCTGTTTTTT. Protein translation: CASSGTGAGTGELFF.